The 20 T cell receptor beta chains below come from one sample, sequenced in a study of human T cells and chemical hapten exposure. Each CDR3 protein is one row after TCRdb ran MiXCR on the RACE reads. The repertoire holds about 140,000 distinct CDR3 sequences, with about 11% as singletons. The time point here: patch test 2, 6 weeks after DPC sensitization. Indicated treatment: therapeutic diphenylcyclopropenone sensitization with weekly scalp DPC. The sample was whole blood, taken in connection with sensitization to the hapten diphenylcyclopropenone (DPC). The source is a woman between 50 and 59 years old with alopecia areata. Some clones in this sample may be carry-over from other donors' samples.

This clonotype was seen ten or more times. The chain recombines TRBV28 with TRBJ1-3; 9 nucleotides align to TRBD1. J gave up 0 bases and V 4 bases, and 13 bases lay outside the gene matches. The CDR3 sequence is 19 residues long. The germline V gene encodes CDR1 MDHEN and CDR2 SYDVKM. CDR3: CASSSAGQGVLSSGNTIYF. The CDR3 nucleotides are TGTGCCAGCAGTTCCGCGGGACAGGGTGTGTTAAGCTCTGGAAACACCATATATTTT.

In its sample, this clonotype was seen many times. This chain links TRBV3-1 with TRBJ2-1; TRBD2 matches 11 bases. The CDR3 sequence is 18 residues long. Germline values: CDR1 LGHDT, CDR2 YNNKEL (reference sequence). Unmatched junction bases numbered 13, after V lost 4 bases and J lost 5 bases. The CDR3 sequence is CASSPILISGRAHNEQFF. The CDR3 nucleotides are TGTGCCAGCAGCCCCATCCTTATTAGCGGGAGGGCCCACAATGAGCAGTTCTTC.

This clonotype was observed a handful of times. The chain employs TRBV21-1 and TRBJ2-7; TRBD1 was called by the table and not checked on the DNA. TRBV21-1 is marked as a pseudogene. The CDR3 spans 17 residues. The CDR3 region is CASSKDPGRPPSYEQYF. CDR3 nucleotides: TGTGCCAGCAGCAAAGACCCCGGGAGACCTCCTTCCTACGAGCAGTACTTC.

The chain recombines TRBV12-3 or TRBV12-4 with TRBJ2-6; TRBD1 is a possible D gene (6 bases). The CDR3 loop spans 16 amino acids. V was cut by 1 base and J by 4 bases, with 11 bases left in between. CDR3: CASSLERTAGANVLTF. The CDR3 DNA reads TGTGCCAGCAGTTTAGAGAGGACAGCCGGGGCCAACGTCCTGACTTTC.

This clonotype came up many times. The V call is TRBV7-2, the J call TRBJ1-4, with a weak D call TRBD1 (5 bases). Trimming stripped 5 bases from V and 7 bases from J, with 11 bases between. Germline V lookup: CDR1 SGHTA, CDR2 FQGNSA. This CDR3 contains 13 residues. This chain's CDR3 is CASSRGGSEKLFF. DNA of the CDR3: TGTGCCAGCAGCAGGGGAGGGAGTGAAAAACTGTTTTTT.

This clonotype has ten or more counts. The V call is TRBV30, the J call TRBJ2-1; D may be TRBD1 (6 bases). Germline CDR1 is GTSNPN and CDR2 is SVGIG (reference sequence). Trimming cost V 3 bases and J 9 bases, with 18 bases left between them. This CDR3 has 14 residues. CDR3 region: CAWRSGRGVSEQFF. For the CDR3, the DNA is TGTGCCTGGAGATCCGGCAGGGGAGTGAGTGAGCAGTTCTTC.

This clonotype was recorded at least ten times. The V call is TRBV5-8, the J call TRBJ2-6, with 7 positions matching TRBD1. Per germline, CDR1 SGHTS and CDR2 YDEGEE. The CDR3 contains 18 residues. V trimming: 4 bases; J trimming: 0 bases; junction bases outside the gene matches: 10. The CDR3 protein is CASSLPGTDPSGANVLTF. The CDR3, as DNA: TGTGCCAGCAGCCTCCCCGGGACAGACCCCTCTGGGGCCAACGTCCTGACTTTC.

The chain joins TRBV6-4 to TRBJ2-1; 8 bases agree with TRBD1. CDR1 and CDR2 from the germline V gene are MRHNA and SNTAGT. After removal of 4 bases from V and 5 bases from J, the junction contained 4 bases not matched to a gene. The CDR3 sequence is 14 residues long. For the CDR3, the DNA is TGTGCCAGCAGTGCCGGACAGGGTAACAATGAGCAGTTCTTC. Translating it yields CASSAGQGNNEQFF.

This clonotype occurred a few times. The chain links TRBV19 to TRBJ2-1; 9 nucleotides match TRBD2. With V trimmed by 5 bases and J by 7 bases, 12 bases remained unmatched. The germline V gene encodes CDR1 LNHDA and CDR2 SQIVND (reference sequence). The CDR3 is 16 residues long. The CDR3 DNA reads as TGTGCCAGTAGTCGGCCCTCTGCGGGAGGGGGTAATGAGCAGTTCTTC. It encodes CASSRPSAGGGNEQFF. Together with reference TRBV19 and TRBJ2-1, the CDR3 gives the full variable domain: DGGITQSPKYLFRKEGQNVTLSCEQNLNHDAMYWYRQDPGQGLRLIYYSQIVNDFQKGDIAEGYSVSREKKESFPLTVTSAQKNPTAFYLCASSRPSAGGGNEQFFGPGTRLTVL.

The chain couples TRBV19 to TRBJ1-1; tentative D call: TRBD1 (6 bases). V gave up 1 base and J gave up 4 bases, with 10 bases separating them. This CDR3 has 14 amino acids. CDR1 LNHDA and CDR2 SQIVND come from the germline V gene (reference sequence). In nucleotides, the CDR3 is TGTGCCAGTAGTATAGCTACAGGGATCACTGAAGCTTTCTTT. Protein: CASSIATGITEAFF.

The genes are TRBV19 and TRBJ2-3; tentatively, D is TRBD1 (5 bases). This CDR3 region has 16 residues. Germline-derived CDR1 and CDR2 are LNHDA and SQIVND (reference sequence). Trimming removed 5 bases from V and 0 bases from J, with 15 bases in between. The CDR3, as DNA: TGTGCCAGTAGTCCGGACATGTTTCGGAGCACAGATACGCAGTATTTT. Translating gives CASSPDMFRSTDTQYF. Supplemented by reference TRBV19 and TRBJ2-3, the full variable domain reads DGGITQSPKYLFRKEGQNVTLSCEQNLNHDAMYWYRQDPGQGLRLIYYSQIVNDFQKGDIAEGYSVSREKKESFPLTVTSAQKNPTAFYLCASSPDMFRSTDTQYFGPGTRLTVL.

The CDR3 nucleotides read TGTGCCAGCAGACCGACTAGCGGGAGGGGGGGAGATACGCAGTATTTT. Residues: CASRPTSGRGGDTQYF. This chain connects TRBV6-6 to TRBJ2-3, with 14 bases matching TRBD2. CDR3 length: 16 amino acids. With 6 bases clipped from V and 5 bases from J, the junction kept 7 bases outside the gene matches. Germline-derived CDR1 and CDR2 are MNHNY and SVGAGI (reference sequence).

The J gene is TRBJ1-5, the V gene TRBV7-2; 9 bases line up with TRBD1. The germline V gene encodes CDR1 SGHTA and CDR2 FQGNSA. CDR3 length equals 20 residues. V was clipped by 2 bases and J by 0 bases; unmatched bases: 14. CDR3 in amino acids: CASSLKQWGQGPHSNQPQHF. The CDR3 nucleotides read TGTGCCAGCAGCTTAAAGCAATGGGGACAGGGACCACATAGCAATCAGCCCCAGCATTTT.

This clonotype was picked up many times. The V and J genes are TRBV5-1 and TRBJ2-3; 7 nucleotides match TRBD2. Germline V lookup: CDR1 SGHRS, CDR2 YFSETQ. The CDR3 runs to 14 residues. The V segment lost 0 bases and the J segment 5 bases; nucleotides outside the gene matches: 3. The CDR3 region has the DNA TGCGCCAGCAGCTTGGTGTTAGCGGGAGATACGCAGTATTTT. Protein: CASSLVLAGDTQYF.

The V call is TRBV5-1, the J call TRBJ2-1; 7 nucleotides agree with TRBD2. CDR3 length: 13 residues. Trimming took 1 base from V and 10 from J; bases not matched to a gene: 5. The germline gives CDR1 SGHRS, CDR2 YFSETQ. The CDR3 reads CASSLKASGEQFF. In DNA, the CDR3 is TGCGCCAGCAGCTTGAAAGCTAGCGGAGAGCAGTTCTTC. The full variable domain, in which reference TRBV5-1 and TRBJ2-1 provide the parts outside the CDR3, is KAGVTQTPRYLIKTRGQQVTLSCSPISGHRSVSWYQQTPGQGLQFLFEYFSETQRNKGNFPGRFSGRQFSNSRSEMNVSTLELGDSALYLCASSLKASGEQFFGPGTRLTVL.

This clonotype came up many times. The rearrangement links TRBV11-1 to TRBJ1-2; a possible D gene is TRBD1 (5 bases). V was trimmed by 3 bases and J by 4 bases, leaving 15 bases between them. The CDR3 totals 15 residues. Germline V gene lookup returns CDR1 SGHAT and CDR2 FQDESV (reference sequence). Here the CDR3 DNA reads TGTGCCAGCAGCTTGGCGGGGACCGATTTCTATGGCTACACCTTC. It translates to CASSLAGTDFYGYTF.

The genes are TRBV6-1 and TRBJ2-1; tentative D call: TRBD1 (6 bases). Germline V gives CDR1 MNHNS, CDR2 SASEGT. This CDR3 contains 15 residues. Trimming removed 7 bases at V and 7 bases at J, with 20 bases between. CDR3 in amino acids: CASNGGQGTKNEQFF. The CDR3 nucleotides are TGTGCCAGCAATGGGGGCCAGGGTACAAAAAATGAGCAGTTCTTC.

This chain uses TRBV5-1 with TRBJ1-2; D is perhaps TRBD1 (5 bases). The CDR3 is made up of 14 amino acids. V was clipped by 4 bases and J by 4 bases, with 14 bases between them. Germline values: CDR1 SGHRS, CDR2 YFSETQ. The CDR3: CASSPEWGSYGYTF. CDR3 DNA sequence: TGCGCCAGCAGCCCCGAATGGGGGTCCTATGGCTACACCTTC. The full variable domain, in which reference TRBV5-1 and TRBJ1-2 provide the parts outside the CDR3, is KAGVTQTPRYLIKTRGQQVTLSCSPISGHRSVSWYQQTPGQGLQFLFEYFSETQRNKGNFPGRFSGRQFSNSRSEMNVSTLELGDSALYLCASSPEWGSYGYTFGSGTRLTVV.

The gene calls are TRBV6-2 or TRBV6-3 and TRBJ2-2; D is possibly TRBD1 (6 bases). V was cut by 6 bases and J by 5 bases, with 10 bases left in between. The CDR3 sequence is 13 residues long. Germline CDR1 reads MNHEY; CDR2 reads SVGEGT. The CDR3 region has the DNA TGTGCCAGCAGGGAAACAGGGACCGGGGAGCTGTTTTTT. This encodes CASRETGTGELFF.

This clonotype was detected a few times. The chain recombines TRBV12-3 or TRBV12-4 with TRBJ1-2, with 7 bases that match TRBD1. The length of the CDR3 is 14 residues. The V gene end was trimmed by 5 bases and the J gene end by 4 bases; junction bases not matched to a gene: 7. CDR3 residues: CASSNGQDSYGYTF. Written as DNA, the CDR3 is TGTGCCAGCAGTAATGGACAGGATAGCTATGGCTACACCTTC.